The clone carrying this TCR beta chain was counted once. The antigen is unknown. This sample is part of a study of cytomegalovirus exposure and HLA in healthy donors. Notes on the study in general: Excluded were some V segments that proved indistinguishable, including TRBV6-2 and TRBV6-3. Most TCR beta V segments were productive about 87% or about 30% of the time in an earlier analysis.

The CDR3 is 15 amino acids. The V end lost 4 bases, the J end lost 5 bases, and 17 bases lay between the germline ends. From germline, CDR1 is MNHEY and CDR2 SMNVEV (reference sequence). Amplification used 60 Vbeta primers and 13 Jbeta primers. TCRdb keeps only in-frame clones here, not all; method: immunoSEQ multiplex PCR. The sample consists of about 110,000 clones, about 81% of them appearing once. This sequence joins TRBV27 and TRBJ2-5; the D gene is possibly TRBD2 (5 bases). Sequencing used PBMCs. The receptor comes from a male donor in good health and CMV-seropositive. In DNA, the CDR3 is TGTGCCAGCAGTTACCGACTACTCCCGTGGGAGACCCAGTACTTC. This codes for CASSYRLLPWETQYF.